The entry below describes one TCR beta chain. The data were obtained in a study of cytomegalovirus exposure and HLA in healthy donors. Germline CDR1 reads MNHEY; CDR2 reads SMNVEV (reference sequence). The CDR3 is made up of 16 amino acids. Germline trimming cut 1 base from V and 4 bases from J; bases unmatched to any gene: 5. Generated by immunoSEQ multiplex PCR, the TCRdb table keeps only in-frame clones and is missing some. The table includes roughly 56,000 clones, just over 90% detected once. The chain recombines TRBV27 with TRBJ2-5, with TRBD2 matching over 11 bases. Sequences were obtained from PBMCs. The receptor was derived from a woman between 18 and 29 years old in good health and CMV-seropositive. The CDR3 nucleotides read TGTGCCAGCAGTTTATGGAGTAGCGGGGGGGGAGAGACCCAGTACTTC. As protein: CASSLWSSGGGETQYF.